This TCR beta chain is drawn from a study of CD8+ T cells in alopecia areata. Study in general: Administration of oral tofacitinib to treated patients was at 5 to 10 mg twice daily. Overall study findings and caveats: Normal scalp had lower clonality than lesional scalp, with alopecia totalis/universalis lesions showing this most strongly. It was less clear whether patients shared TCRs than it was in mice, possibly because of HLA.

The sequencing template was cDNA reverse transcribed from extracted RNA. Data came from immunoSEQ multiplex PCR; TCRdb stores just in-frame clones and leaves some out. The table has 140,000 to 150,000 clones, around 86% seen once. Alopecia areata patients provided lesional scalp punch biopsies and peripheral blood, both collected for the study. Trimming took 6 bases from V and 4 from J; bases not matched to a gene: 8. Germline assignment: CDR1 MNHNY and CDR2 SVGAGI (reference sequence). The CDR3 consists of 14 residues. On this clone itself: Its antigen is as yet unknown.

Sequences were derived from CD8+ T cells sorted from blood, sampled at week 0. The TCR comes from a human donor with alopecia areata. This chain joins TRBV6-6 and TRBJ1-1, with 7 bases that match TRBD1. CDR3 sequence reads: CASSGQADGTEAFF. CDR3 DNA: TGTGCCAGCAGCGGACAGGCGGACGGCACTGAAGCTTTCTTT.